These 2 T cell receptor beta chains were all obtained from the same sample, sequenced in a study of vaccination effects on CD4 cells after COVID-19. No antigen has been identified for these receptors. Within the ViraFEST assay, antigen-specific CD4+ T cells underwent expansion with viral peptide pools prior to sequencing. Isolation of CD4+ T cells took place after less than 12 days of culture. Each participant was administered two doses of either the BNT162b2 or the mRNA-1273 vaccine. Assay used: immunoSEQ multiplex PCR; TCRdb lists only in-frame clones, some missing. This table has 20,000 to 25,000 clones, roughly 76% appearing once. Sequencing was performed on CD4+ T cells from PBMCs cultured with SARS-CoV-2 spike peptides, taken after COVID-19 vaccination. The receptor set was obtained from a human donor who received a COVID-19 vaccine. Some clones in this sample may be carry-over from other donors' samples.

This chain joins TRBV28 and TRBJ1-1, with 10 bases identical to TRBD1. The CDR3 consists of 14 residues. After removal of 5 bases from V and 8 bases from J, the junction contained 8 bases not matched to a gene. Germline CDR1 MDHEN, CDR2 SYDVKM. In DNA, the CDR3 is TGTGCCAGCAGTACTGCTCGACAGGGGGCCGAAGCTTTCTTT. This gives the protein CASSTARQGAEAFF. The full variable domain, its missing parts supplied by reference TRBV28 and TRBJ1-1, is DVKVTQSSRYLVKRTGEKVFLECVQDMDHENMFWYRQDPGLGLRLIYFSYDVKMKEKGDIPEGYSVSREKKERFSLILESASTNQTSMYLCASSTARQGAEAFFGQGTRLTVV.

In this sample, this clone turned up a few times. The chain employs TRBV5-1 and TRBJ2-5; 10 bases line up with TRBD1. The CDR3 has 15 amino acids. V dropped 3 bases and J dropped 5; count of bases not matched to a gene: 7. CDR1 SGHRS and CDR2 YFSETQ come from the germline V gene. The CDR3 nucleotides read TGCGCCAGCAGCTCTCTGACAGGGGGCAGGGAGACCCAGTACTTC. Translating gives CASSSLTGGRETQYF. Variable domain in full (rest from reference TRBV5-1 and TRBJ2-5): KAGVTQTPRYLIKTRGQQVTLSCSPISGHRSVSWYQQTPGQGLQFLFEYFSETQRNKGNFPGRFSGRQFSNSRSEMNVSTLELGDSALYLCASSSLTGGRETQYFGPGTRLLVL.